What follows describes a single T cell receptor (beta chain). Its antigen remains unidentified. Vbeta (60) and Jbeta (13) primers were used in the PCR. Original processing notes: In a later analysis, the count reached some 83 million unique TCR beta chains, with approximately 10 million shared. The data were produced by immunoSEQ multiplex PCR, yet TCRdb's version contains in-frame clones alone and is incomplete. From that table come the V and J calls and clone size; the DNA was used to work out D and trimming. This table holds some 130,000 clones, 77% found once. The sample belongs to a study of cytomegalovirus exposure and HLA in healthy donors. J was trimmed by 5 bases and V by 5 bases; bases with no gene match: 16. The CDR3 length is 19 residues. The germline V gene encodes CDR1 SGHNT and CDR2 YYREEE (reference sequence). General study points: Reports indicated that the classifier achieved high specificity and sensitivity in diagnosing cytomegalovirus status. A later analysis linked a missense DCLRE1C variant to TCR beta V- and J-gene trimming. In most subjects, TCR beta sequences reportedly gave accurate predictions of HLA-A and HLA-B alleles.

This clonotype was sampled from a male donor in good health and CMV-seropositive. The sequenced sample consisted of PBMCs. The chain uses TRBV5-4 and TRBJ2-7; 16 bases line up with TRBD2. CDR3 loop: CASSDPTGTSGRAPHEQYF. The CDR3 DNA reads TGTGCCAGCAGTGATCCGACCGGGACTAGCGGGAGGGCCCCCCACGAGCAGTACTTC.